This T cell receptor beta chain was profiled in a study of CD8 T cells in Susac syndrome. CDR3 size: 14 residues. V was shortened by 1 base and J by 7 bases, with 11 bases between the two germline ends. Germline loops: CDR1 DFQATT, CDR2 SNEGSKA (reference sequence). When the RNA was reverse transcribed, random hexamers were used with an input of about 0.5 to 1 ug. Each CDR3 protein is one row after TCRdb ran MiXCR on the immunoSEQ multiplex PCR reads. The sample has hundreds of thousands of distinct CDR3 sequences, about 94% seen once. The rearrangement uses TRBV20-1 and TRBJ1-6, with a tentative D call TRBD1 (5 bases). The sample consisted of CD4+ T cells from PBMCs. The sequence was obtained from a human donor with Susac syndrome. The CDR3 sequence: CSARGGTINSPLHF. DNA of the CDR3: TGCAGTGCTAGAGGGGGCACCATCAATTCACCCCTCCACTTT.